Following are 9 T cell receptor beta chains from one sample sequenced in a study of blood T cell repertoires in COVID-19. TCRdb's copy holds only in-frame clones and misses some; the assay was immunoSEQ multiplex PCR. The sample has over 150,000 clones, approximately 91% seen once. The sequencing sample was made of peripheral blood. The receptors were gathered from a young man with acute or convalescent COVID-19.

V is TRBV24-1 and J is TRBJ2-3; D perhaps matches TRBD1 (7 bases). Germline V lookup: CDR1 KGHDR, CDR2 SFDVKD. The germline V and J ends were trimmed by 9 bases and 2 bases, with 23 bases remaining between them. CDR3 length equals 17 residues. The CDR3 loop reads CATAISGDRQSTDTQYF. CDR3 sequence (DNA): TGTGCCACCGCCATCTCGGGGGACAGACAATCCACAGATACGCAGTATTTT.

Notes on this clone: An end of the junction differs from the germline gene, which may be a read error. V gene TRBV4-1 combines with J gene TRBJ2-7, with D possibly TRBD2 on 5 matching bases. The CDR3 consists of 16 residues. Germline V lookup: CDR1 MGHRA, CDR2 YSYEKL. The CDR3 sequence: CASSQDRVGVSHEQYF. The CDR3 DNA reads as TGCGCCAGCAGCCAAGATCGGGTGGGAGTCTCCCACGAGCAGTACTTC.

CDR3 DNA sequence: TGTGCCAGCAGCCATAGTGACAGGGCGTTCTATGGCTACACCTTC. Its translation: CASSHSDRAFYGYTF. This chain links TRBV11-2 with TRBJ1-2, with 7 bases identical to TRBD1. CDR1 is SGHAT, CDR2 FQNNGV, per germline. The CDR3 has 15 residues. V trimming: 5 bases; J trimming: 4 bases; junction bases outside the gene matches: 10. Full variable domain (rest looked up from reference TRBV11-2 and TRBJ1-2): EAGVAQSPRYKIIEKRQSVAFWCNPISGHATLYWYQQILGQGPKLLIQFQNNGVVDDSQLPKDRFSAERLKGVDSTLKIQPAKLEDSAVYLCASSHSDRAFYGYTFGSGTRLTVV.

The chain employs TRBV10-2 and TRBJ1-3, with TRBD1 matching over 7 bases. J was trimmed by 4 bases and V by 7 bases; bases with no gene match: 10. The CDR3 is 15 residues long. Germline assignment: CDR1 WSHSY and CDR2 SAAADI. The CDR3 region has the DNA TGCGCCAGCAAGATTCAGGGGGAATCCGGAAACACCATATATTTT. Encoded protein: CASKIQGESGNTIYF.

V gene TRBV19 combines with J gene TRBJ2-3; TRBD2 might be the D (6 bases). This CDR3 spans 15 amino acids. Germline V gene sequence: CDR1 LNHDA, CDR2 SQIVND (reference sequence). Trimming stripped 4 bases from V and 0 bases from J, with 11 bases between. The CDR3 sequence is CASSKRRGSTDTQYF. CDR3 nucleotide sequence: TGTGCCAGTAGTAAGAGGCGGGGAAGCACAGATACGCAGTATTTT.

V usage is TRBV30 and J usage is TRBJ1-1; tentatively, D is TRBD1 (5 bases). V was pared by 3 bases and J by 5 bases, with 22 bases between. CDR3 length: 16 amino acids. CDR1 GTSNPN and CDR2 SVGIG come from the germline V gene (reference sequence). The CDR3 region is CAWRSAQGLASTEAFF. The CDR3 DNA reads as TGTGCCTGGAGGTCGGCCCAGGGACTTGCGTCAACTGAAGCTTTCTTT. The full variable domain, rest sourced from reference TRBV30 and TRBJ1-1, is SQTIHQWPATLVQPVGSPLSLECTVEGTSNPNLYWYRQAAGRGLQLLFYSVGIGQISSEVPQNLSASRPQDRQFILSSKKLLLSDSGFYLCAWRSAQGLASTEAFFGQGTRLTVV.

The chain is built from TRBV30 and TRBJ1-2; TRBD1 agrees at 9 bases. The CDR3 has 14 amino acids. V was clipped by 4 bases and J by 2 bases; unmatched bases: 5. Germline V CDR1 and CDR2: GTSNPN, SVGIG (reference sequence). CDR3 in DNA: TGTGCCTGGACCAGGACAGGGGAGAACTATGGCTACACCTTC. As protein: CAWTRTGENYGYTF. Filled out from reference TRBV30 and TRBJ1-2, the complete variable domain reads SQTIHQWPATLVQPVGSPLSLECTVEGTSNPNLYWYRQAAGRGLQLLFYSVGIGQISSEVPQNLSASRPQDRQFILSSKKLLLSDSGFYLCAWTRTGENYGYTFGSGTRLTVV.

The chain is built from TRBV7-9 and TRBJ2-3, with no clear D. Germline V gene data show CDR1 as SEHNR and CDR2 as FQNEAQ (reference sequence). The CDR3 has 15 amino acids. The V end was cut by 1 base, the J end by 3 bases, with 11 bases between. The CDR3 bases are TGTGCCAGCAGCTTAGGAGCTTTTCCGACAGATACGCAGTATTTT. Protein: CASSLGAFPTDTQYF. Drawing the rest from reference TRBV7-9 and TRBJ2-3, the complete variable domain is DTGVSQNPRHKITKRGQNVTFRCDPISEHNRLYWYRQTLGQGPEFLTYFQNEAQLEKSRLLSDRFSAERPKGSFSTLEIQRTEQGDSAMYLCASSLGAFPTDTQYFGPGTRLTVL.

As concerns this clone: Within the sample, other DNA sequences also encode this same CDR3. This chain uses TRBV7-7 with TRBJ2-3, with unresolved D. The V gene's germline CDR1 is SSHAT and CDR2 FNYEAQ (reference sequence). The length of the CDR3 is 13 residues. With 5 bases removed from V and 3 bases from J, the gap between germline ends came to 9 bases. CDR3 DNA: TGTGCCAGCAGCCTTACAGATACAGATACGCAGTATTTT. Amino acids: CASSLTDTDTQYF.